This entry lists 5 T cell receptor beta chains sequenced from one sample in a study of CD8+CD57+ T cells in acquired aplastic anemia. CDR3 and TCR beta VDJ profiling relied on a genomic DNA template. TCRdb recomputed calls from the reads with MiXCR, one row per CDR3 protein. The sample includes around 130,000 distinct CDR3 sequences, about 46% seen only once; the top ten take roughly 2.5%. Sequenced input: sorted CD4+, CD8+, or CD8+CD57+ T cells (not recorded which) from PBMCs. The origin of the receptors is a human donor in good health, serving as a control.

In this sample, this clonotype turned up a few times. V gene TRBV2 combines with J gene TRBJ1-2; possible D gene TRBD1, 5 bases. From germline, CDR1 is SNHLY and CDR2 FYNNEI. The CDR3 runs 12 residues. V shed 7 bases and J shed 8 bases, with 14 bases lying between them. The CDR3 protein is CASTALGEGYTF. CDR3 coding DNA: TGTGCCAGCACCGCATTGGGGGAGGGCTACACCTTC.

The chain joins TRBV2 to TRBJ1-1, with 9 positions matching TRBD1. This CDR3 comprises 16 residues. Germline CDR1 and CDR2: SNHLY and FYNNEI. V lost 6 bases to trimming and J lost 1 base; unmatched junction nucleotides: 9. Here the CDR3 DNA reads TGTGCCAGCAGACTGCCCCGGACAGGGGAGAACACTGAAGCTTTCTTT. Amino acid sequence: CASRLPRTGENTEAFF.

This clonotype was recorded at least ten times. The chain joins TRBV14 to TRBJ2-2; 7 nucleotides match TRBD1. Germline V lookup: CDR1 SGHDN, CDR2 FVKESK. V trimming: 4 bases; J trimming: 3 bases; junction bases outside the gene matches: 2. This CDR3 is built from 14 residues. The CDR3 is CASSRDRYTGELFF. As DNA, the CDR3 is TGTGCCAGCAGCCGGGACAGATACACCGGGGAGCTGTTTTTT.

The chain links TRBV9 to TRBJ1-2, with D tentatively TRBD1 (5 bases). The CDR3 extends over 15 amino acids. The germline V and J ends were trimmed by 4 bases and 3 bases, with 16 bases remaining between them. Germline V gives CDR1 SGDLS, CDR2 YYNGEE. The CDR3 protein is CASSQDGVGDYGYTF. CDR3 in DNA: TGTGCCAGCAGCCAAGATGGAGTGGGGGACTATGGCTACACCTTC.

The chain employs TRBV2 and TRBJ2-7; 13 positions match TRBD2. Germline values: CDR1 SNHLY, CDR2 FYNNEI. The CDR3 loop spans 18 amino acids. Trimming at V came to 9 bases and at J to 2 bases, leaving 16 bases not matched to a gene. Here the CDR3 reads CASSIPGLAGLSAYEQYF. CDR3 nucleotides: TGTGCCAGTAGTATACCGGGACTAGCGGGGCTTAGCGCCTACGAGCAGTACTTC.